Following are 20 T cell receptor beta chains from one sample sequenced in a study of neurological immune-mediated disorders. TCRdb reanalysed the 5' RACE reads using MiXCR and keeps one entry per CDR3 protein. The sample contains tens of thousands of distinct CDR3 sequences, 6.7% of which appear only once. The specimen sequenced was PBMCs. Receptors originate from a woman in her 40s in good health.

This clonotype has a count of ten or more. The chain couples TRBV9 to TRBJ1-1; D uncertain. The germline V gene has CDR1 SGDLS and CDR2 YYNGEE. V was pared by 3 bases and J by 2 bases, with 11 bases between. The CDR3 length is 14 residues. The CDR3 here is CASSEVGSNTEAFF. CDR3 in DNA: TGTGCCAGCAGCGAGGTCGGGTCCAACACTGAAGCTTTCTTT. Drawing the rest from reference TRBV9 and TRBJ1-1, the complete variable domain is DSGVTQTPKHLITATGQRVTLRCSPRSGDLSVYWYQQSLDQGLQFLIQYYNGEERAKGNILERFSAQQFPDLHSELNLSSLELGDSALYFCASSEVGSNTEAFFGQGTRLTVV.

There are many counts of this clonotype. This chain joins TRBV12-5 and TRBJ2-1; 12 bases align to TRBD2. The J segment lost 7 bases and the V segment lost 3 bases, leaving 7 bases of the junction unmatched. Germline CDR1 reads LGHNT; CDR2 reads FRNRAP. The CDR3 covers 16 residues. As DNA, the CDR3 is TGTGCTAGTGGTTTCTCACTAGCGGGAGGAGAGAATGAGCAGTTCTTC. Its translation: CASGFSLAGGENEQFF.

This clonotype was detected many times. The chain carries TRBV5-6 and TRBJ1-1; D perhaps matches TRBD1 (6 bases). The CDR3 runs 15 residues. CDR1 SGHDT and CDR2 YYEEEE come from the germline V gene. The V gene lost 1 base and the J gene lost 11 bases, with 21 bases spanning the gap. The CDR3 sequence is CASSLNRVTVVEAFF. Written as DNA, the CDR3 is TGTGCCAGCAGCTTGAACAGGGTTACTGTCGTTGAGGCTTTCTTT.

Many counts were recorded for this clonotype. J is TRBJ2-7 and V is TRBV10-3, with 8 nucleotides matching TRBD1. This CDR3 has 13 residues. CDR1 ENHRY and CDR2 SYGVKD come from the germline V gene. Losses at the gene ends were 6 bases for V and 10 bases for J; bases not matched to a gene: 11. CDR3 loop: CAIRVKDRAEQYF. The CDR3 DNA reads TGTGCCATCAGGGTAAAGGACAGGGCGGAACAGTACTTC.

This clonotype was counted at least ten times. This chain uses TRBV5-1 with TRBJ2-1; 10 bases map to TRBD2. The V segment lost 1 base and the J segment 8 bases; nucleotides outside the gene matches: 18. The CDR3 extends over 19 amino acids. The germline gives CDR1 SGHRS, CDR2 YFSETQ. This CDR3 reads CASSLRGLADPRLYDEQFF. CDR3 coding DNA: TGCGCCAGCAGCTTGCGCGGACTAGCGGACCCTCGACTGTACGATGAGCAGTTCTTC.

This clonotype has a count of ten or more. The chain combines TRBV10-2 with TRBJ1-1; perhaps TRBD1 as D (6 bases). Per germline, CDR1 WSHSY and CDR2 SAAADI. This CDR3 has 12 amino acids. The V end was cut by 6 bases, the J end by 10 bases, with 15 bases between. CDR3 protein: CASSPSGTTAFF. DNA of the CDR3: TGCGCCAGCAGCCCCTCCGGGACAACAGCTTTCTTT.

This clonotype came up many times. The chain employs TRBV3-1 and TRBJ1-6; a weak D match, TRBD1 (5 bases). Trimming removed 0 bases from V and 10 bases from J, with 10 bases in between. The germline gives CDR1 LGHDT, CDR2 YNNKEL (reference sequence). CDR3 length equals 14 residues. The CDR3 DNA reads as TGTGCCAGCAGCCAAGAAGGGGAGGTCTCACCCCTCCACTTT. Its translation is CASSQEGEVSPLHF.

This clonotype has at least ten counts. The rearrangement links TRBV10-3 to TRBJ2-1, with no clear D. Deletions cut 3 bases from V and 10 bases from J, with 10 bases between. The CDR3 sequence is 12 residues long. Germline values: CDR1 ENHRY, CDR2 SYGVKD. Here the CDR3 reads CAISELAKEQFF. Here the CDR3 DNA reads TGTGCCATCAGTGAACTCGCGAAAGAGCAGTTCTTC.

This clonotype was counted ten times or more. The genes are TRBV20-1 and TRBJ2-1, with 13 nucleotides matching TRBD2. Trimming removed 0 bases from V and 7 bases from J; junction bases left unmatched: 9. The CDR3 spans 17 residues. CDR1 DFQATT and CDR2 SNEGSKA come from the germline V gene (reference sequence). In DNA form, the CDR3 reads TGCAGTGCTAGAGACGAAACTGGACTAGCGGGAGTAAATGAGCAGTTCTTC. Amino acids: CSARDETGLAGVNEQFF.

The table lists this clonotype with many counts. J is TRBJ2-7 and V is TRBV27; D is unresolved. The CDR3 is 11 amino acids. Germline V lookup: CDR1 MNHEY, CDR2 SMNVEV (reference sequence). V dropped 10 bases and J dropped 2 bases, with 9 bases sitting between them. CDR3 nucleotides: TGTGCCACAAAAGTTACCTACGAGCAGTACTTC. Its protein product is CATKVTYEQYF.

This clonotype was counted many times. CDR3 in amino acids: CASRNRRYEQFF. In DNA, the CDR3 is TGCGCCAGCCGGAACAGACGCTATGAGCAGTTCTTC. This sequence joins TRBV5-1 and TRBJ2-1; D is unresolved. This CDR3 has 12 residues. In germline, CDR1 is SGHRS, CDR2 YFSETQ. V was shortened by 7 bases and J by 8 bases, with 13 bases between the two germline ends. Complete variable domain (other parts from reference TRBV5-1 and TRBJ2-1): KAGVTQTPRYLIKTRGQQVTLSCSPISGHRSVSWYQQTPGQGLQFLFEYFSETQRNKGNFPGRFSGRQFSNSRSEMNVSTLELGDSALYLCASRNRRYEQFFGPGTRLTVL.

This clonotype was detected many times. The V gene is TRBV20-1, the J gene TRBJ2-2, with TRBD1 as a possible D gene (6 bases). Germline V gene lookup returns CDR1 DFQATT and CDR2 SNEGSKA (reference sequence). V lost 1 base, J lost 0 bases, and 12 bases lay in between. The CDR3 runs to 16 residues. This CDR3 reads CSARVQRTANTGELFF. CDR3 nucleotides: TGCAGTGCTAGAGTACAGAGGACAGCGAACACCGGGGAGCTGTTTTTT.

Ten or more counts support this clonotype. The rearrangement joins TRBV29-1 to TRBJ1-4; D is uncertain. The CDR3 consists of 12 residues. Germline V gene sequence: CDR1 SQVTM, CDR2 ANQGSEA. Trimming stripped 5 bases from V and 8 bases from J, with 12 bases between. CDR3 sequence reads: CSVRALEEKLFF. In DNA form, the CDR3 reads TGCAGCGTTCGGGCCTTAGAAGAAAAACTGTTTTTT.

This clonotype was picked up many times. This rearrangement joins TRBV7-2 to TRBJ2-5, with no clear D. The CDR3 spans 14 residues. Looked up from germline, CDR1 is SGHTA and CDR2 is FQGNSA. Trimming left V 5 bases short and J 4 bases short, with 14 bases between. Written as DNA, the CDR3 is TGTGCCAGCAGCCTCCAAGTGTCGAGAGAGACCCAGTACTTC. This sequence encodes CASSLQVSRETQYF.

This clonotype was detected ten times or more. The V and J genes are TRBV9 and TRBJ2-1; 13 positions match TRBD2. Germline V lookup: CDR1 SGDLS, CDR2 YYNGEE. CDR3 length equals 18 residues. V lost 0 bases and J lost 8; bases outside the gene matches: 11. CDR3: CASSVVRGLAGFPDEQFF. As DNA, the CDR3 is TGTGCCAGCAGCGTAGTGCGGGGACTAGCGGGATTTCCCGATGAGCAGTTCTTC.

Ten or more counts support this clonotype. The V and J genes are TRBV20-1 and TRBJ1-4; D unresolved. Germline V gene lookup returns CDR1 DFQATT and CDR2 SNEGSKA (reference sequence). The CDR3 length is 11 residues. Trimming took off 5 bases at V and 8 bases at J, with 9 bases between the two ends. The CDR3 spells CSASLREKLFF. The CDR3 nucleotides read TGCAGTGCTTCCCTACGCGAAAAACTGTTTTTT.

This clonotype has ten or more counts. The CDR3 loop is CASSLIPGTPSSGANVLTF. The CDR3 coding sequence is TGTGCCAGCAGCTTAATACCCGGGACACCCTCCTCGGGGGCCAACGTCCTGACTTTC. This chain connects TRBV7-9 to TRBJ2-6, with D possibly being TRBD1 (6 bases). This CDR3 spans 19 amino acids. V was clipped by 2 bases and J by 4 bases, with 21 bases between them. Germline lookup yields CDR1 SEHNR and CDR2 FQNEAQ (reference sequence).

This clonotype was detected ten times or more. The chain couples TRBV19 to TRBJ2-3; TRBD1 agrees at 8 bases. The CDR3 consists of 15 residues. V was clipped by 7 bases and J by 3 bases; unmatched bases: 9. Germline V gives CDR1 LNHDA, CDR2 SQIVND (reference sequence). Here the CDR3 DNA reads TGTGCCAGTACCACGGACAGGGATCAAACAGATACGCAGTATTTT. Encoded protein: CASTTDRDQTDTQYF.

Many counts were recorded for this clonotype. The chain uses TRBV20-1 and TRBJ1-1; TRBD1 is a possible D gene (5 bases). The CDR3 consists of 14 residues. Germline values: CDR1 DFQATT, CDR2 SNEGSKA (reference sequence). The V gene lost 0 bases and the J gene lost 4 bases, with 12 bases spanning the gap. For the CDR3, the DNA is TGCAGTGCTAGAGATCGGCGGGGGACCACTGAAGCTTTCTTT. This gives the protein CSARDRRGTTEAFF.

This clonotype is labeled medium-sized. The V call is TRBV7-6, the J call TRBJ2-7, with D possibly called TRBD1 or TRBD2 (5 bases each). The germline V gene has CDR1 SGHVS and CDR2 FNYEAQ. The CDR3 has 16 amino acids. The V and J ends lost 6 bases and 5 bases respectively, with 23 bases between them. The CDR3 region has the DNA TGTGCCAGCAGTTCGCTACCGGGACGGAGTATCCACGAGCAGTACTTC. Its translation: CASSSLPGRSIHEQYF.